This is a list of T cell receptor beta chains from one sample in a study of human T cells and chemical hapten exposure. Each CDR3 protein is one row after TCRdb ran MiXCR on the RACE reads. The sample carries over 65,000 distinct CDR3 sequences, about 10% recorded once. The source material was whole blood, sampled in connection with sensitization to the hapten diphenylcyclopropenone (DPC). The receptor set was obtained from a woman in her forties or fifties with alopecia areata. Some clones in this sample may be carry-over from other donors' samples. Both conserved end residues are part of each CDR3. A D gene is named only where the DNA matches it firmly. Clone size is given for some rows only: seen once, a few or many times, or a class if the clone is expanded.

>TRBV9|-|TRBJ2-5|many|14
CASSVSSGQETQYF
TGTGCCAGCAGCGTTAGTAGCGGCCAAGAGACCCAGTACTTC
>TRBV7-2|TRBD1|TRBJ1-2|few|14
CASSRGTGNYGYTF
TGTGCCAGCAGTCGTGGGACAGGCAACTATGGCTACACCTTC
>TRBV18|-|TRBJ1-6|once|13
CASSGVENSPLHF
TGTGCCAGCTCGGGGGTTGAGAATTCACCCCTCCACTTT
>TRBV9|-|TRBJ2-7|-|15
CASSRGTVDSYEQYF
TGTGCCAGCAGCCGTGGGACCGTAGACTCCTACGAGCAGTACTTC
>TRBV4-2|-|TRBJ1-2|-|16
CASSQDLARVNYGYTF
TGTGCCAGCAGCCAAGATCTTGCCAGGGTTAACTATGGCTACACCTTC
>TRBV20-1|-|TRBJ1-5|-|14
CSAPITGSNQPQHF
TGCAGTGCTCCTATTACAGGGAGCAATCAGCCCCAGCATTTT
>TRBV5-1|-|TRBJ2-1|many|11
CASSRGNEQFF
TGCGCCAGCAGCCGAGGCAATGAGCAGTTCTTC
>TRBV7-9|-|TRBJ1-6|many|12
CASSPGPGTLHF
TGTGCCAGCAGCCCTGGGCCTGGCACCCTCCACTTT
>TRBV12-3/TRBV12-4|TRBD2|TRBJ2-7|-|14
CASREGGRSYEQYF
TGTGCCAGCAGGGAGGGCGGGAGGTCTTACGAGCAGTACTTC
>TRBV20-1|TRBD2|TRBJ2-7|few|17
CSARSPGTTRRVYEQYF
TGCAGTGCTAGAAGTCCCGGGACTACCCGGAGGGTCTACGAGCAGTACTTC
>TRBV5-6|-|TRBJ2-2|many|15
CASSLGDRNTGELFF
TGTGCCAGCAGCTTAGGTGACAGAAACACCGGGGAGCTGTTTTTT
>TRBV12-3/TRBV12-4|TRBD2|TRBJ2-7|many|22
CASSPTVVGTSGRAYSDYEQYF
TGTGCCAGCAGTCCTACAGTAGTCGGGACTAGCGGGAGGGCTTATTCTGACTACGAGCAGTACTTC
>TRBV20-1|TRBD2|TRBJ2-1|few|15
CSAQLGLAGGGEQFF
TGCAGTGCTCAGCTCGGACTAGCGGGGGGAGGTGAGCAGTTCTTC
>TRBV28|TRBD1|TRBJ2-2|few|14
CASSPPRQGLVLFF
TGTGCCAGCAGTCCACCCCGACAGGGGTTAGTGCTGTTTTTT
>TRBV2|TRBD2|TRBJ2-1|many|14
CATARTSGYNEQFF
TGTGCGACAGCCCGGACTAGCGGTTACAATGAGCAGTTCTTC
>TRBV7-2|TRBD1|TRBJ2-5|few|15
CASSWTGGPQETQYF
TGTGCCAGCAGCTGGACAGGGGGACCTCAAGAGACCCAGTACTTC
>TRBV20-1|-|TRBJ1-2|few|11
CSARHNYGYTF
TGCAGTGCAAGACACAACTATGGCTACACCTTC
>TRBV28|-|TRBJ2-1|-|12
CASSLLGNEQFF
TGTGCCAGCAGTTTATTAGGGAATGAGCAGTTCTTC
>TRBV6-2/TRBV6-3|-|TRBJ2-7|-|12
CASSDPGSEQYF
TGTGCCAGCAGTGATCCAGGGTCCGAGCAGTACTTC
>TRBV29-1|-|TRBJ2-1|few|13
CSVGVATYNEQFF
TGCAGCGTTGGGGTAGCCACCTACAATGAGCAGTTCTTC
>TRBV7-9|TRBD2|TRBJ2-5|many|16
CASSQLAGGPQETQYF
TGTGCCAGCAGTCAACTAGCGGGAGGGCCCCAAGAGACCCAGTACTTC
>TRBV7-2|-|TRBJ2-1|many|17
CASSLTLLQGGINEQFF
TGTGCCAGCAGCTTAACCCTTCTGCAGGGGGGTATCAATGAGCAGTTCTTC
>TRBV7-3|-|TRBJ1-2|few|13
CASSLRGRDGYTF
TGTGCCAGCAGCTTAAGGGGACGTGATGGCTACACCTTC
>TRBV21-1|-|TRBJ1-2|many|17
CASSKGWRVRETDGYTF
TGTGCCAGCAGCAAAGGGTGGAGGGTTCGGGAAACTGACGGCTACACCTTC
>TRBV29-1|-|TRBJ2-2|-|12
CSVRQPTGELFF
TGCAGCGTTAGACAGCCAACCGGGGAGCTGTTTTTT
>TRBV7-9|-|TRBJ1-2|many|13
CASSRDSAYGYTF
TGTGCCAGCAGCCGTGACTCTGCGTATGGCTACACCTTC
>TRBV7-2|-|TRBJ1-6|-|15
CASSRSPSEGPPLHF
TGTGCCAGCAGCCGATCCCCCAGCGAAGGGCCACCCCTCCACTTT
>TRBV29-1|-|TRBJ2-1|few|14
CSVDGQSSYNEQFF
TGCAGCGTTGATGGACAGAGCTCCTACAATGAGCAGTTCTTC
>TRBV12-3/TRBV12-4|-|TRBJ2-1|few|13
CASSWGRTNEQFF
TGTGCCAGCAGCTGGGGCCGTACCAATGAGCAGTTCTTC
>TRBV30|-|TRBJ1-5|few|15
CAWSVHAGGNQPQHF
TGTGCCTGGAGTGTACACGCAGGGGGCAATCAGCCCCAGCATTTT
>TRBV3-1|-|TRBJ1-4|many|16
CASHPGTLTTNEKLFF
TGTGCCAGCCACCCCGGGACACTTACAACTAATGAAAAACTGTTTTTT
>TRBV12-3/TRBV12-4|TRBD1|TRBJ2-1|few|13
CASSRDRGGEQFF
TGTGCCAGCAGTCGGGACAGGGGAGGTGAGCAGTTCTTC
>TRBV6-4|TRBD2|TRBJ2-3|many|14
CASSPGLGPDTQYF
TGTGCCAGCTCACCGGGACTAGGACCAGATACGCAGTATTTT
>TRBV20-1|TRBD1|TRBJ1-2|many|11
CSAEGTEGYTF
TGCAGTGCAGAAGGGACAGAGGGCTACACCTTC
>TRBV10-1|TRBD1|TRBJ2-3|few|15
CASSGGDRTTDTQYF
TGCGCCAGCAGTGGGGGGGACAGGACTACAGATACGCAGTATTTT
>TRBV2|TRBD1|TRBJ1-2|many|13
CASKTTGNYGYTF
TGTGCCAGCAAAACGACAGGGAACTATGGCTACACCTTC
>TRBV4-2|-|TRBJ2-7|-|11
CASSQLYEQYF
TGTGCCAGCAGCCAACTCTACGAGCAGTACTTC
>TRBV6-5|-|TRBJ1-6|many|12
CASSTGGSPLHF
TGTGCCAGCAGCACGGGGGGTTCACCCCTCCACTTT
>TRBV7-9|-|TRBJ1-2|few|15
CASSFYPERSYGYTF
TGTGCCAGCAGCTTCTACCCGGAGAGGTCCTATGGCTACACCTTC
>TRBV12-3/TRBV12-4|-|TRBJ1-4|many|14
CASTLGQVKEKLFF
TGTGCCAGCACCCTAGGGCAGGTTAAGGAAAAACTGTTTTTT
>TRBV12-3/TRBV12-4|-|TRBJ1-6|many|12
CASSYALSPLHF
TGTGCCAGCAGTTATGCACTTTCACCCCTCCACTTT
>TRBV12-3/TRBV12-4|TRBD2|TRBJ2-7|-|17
CASSPPSASGGLYEQYF
TGTGCCAGCAGCCCACCCTCGGCTAGCGGGGGTTTATACGAGCAGTACTTC
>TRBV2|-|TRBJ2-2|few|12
CASSEETGELFF
TGTGCCAGCAGTGAAGAAACCGGGGAGCTGTTTTTT
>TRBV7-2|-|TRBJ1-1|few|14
CASSLERINTEAFF
TGTGCCAGCAGCTTAGAACGTATCAACACTGAAGCTTTCTTT
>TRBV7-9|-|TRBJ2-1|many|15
CASSLAGAAYNEQFF
TGTGCCAGCAGCTTAGCGGGGGCCGCCTACAATGAGCAGTTCTTC
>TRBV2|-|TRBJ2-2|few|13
CASRDWNTGELFF
TGTGCCAGCAGGGACTGGAACACCGGGGAGCTGTTTTTT
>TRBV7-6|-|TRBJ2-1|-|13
CASSPRRGLVQFF
TGTGCCAGCAGCCCGCGTCGGGGACTGGTGCAGTTCTTC
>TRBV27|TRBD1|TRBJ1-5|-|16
CASSPRGQGASQPQHF
TGTGCCAGCAGTCCCCGAGGACAGGGAGCCAGTCAGCCCCAGCATTTT
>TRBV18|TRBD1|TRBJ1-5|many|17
CASSPPLGQGGNQPQHF
TGTGCCAGCTCACCACCCCTGGGACAGGGGGGGAATCAGCCCCAGCATTTT
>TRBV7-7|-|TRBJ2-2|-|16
CASSLSPGTSTGELFF
TGTGCCAGCAGCTTAAGCCCCGGGACATCCACCGGGGAGCTGTTTTTT
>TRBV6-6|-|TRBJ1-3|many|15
CASSLGITGGNTIYF
TGTGCCAGCAGCTTAGGGATCACAGGTGGAAACACCATATATTTT